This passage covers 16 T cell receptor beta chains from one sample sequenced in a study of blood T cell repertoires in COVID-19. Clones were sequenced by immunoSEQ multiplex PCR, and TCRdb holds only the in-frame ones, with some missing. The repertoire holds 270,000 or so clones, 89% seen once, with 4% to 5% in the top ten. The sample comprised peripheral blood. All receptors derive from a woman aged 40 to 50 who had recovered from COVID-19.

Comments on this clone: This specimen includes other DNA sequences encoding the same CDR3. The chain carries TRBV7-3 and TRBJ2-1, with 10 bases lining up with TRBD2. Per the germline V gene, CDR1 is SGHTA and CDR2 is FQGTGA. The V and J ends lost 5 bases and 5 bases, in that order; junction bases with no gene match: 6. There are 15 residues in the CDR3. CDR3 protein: CASSLRLAGNNEQFF. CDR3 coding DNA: TGTGCCAGCAGCCTACGACTAGCGGGTAACAATGAGCAGTTCTTC.

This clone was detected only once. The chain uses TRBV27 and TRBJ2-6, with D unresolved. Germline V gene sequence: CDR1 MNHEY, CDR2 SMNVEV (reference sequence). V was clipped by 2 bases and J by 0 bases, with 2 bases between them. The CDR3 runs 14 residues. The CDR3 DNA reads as TGTGCCAGCAGTTTACTCTCTGGGGCCAACGTCCTGACTTTC. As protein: CASSLLSGANVLTF.

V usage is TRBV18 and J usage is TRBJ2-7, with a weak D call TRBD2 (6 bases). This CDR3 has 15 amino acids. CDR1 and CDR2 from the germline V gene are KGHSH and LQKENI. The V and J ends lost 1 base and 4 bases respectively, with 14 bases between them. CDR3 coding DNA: TGTGCCAGCTCACCACAGGAGGTGGAGGGATACGAGCAGTACTTC. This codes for CASSPQEVEGYEQYF.

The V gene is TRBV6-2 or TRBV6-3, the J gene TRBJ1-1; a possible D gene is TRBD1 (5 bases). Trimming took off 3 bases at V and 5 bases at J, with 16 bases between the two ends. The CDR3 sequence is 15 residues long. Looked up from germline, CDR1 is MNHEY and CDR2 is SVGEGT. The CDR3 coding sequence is TGTGCCAGCAGTTATTTAACAGGAGGGGAGACTGAAGCTTTCTTT. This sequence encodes CASSYLTGGETEAFF.

CDR3 amino acids: CASILAPNTGELFF. The CDR3 nucleotides read TGTGCCAGTATCCTAGCACCGAACACCGGGGAGCTGTTTTTT. The V gene is TRBV19, the J gene TRBJ2-2; D may be TRBD2 (5 bases). Germline lookup yields CDR1 LNHDA and CDR2 SQIVND (reference sequence). Trimming removed 7 bases at V and 0 bases at J, with 9 bases between. The CDR3 contains 14 residues.

The CDR3 loop is CASSSSVYEQYF. Written as DNA, the CDR3 is TGTGCCAGCAGTTCCTCGGTGTACGAGCAGTACTTC. The chain has TRBV28 and TRBJ2-7; D is unclear. CDR1 is MDHEN, CDR2 SYDVKM, per germline. This CDR3 is built from 12 residues. With 4 bases removed from V and 4 bases from J, the gap between germline ends came to 8 bases.

The CDR3 loop is CASSPGTGEAFF. For the CDR3, the DNA is TGTGCCAGCAGCCCCGGGACAGGGGAAGCTTTCTTT. V is TRBV7-9 and J is TRBJ1-1, with TRBD1 matching over 9 bases. Germline CDR1 is SEHNR and CDR2 is FQNEAQ (reference sequence). The CDR3 consists of 12 residues. V was pared by 5 bases and J by 8 bases, with 3 bases of the junction left unmatched.

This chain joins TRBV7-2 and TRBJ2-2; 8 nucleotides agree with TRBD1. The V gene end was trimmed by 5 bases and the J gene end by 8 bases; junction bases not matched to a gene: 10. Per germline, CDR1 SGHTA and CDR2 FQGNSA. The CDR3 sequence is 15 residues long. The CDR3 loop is CASSNTGGALGELFF. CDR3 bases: TGTGCCAGCAGCAACACAGGGGGTGCTTTAGGGGAGCTGTTTTTT. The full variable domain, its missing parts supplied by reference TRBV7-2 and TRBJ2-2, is GAGVSQSPSNKVTEKGKDVELRCDPISGHTALYWYRQSLGQGLEFLIYFQGNSAPDKSGLPSDRFSAERTGGSVSTLTIQRTQQEDSAVYLCASSNTGGALGELFFGEGSRLTVL.

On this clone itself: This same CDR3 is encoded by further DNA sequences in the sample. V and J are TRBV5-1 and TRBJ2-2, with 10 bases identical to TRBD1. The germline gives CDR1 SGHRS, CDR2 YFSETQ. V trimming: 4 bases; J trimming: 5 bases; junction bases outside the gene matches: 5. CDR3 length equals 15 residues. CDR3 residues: CASSLGQGGTGELFF. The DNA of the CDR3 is TGCGCCAGCAGCCTCGGACAGGGGGGAACCGGGGAGCTGTTTTTT.

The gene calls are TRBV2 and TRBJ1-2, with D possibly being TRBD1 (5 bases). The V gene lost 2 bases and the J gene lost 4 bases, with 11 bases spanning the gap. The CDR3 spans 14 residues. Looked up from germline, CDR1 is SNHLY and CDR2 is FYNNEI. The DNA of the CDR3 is TGTGCCAGCAGTGAAAGGGGTCAAATCTATGGCTACACCTTC. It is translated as CASSERGQIYGYTF.

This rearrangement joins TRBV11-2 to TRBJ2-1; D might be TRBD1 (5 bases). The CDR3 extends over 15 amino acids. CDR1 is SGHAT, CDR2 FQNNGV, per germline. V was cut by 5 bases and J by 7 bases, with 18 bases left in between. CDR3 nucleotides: TGTGCCAGCAGCCAGAGTTCACAGGCATGGAATGAGCAGTTCTTC. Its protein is CASSQSSQAWNEQFF.

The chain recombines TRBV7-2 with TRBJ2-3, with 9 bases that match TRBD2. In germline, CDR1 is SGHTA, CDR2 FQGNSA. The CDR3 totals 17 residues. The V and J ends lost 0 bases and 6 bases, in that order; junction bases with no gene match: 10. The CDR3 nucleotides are TGTGCCAGCAGCTTAGCGGTGGTTGGTAGCGGGGGTGATACGCAGTATTTT. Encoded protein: CASSLAVVGSGGDTQYF.

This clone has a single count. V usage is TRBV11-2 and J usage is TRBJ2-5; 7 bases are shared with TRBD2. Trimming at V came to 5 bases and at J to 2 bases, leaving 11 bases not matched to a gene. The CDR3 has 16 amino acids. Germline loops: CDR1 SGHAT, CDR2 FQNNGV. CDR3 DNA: TGTGCCAGCAGCCAGGCAAGCGGGGTGAGACAAGAGACCCAGTACTTC. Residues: CASSQASGVRQETQYF.

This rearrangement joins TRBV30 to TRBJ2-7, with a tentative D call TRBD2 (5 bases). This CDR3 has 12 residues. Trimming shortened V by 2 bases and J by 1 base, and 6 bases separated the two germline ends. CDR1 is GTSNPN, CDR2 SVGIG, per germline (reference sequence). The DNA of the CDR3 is TGTGCCTGGAGTCGGGGTTCCTACGAGCAGTACTTC. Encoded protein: CAWSRGSYEQYF. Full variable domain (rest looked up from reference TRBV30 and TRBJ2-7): SQTIHQWPATLVQPVGSPLSLECTVEGTSNPNLYWYRQAAGRGLQLLFYSVGIGQISSEVPQNLSASRPQDRQFILSSKKLLLSDSGFYLCAWSRGSYEQYFGPGTRLTVT.

In nucleotides, the CDR3 is TGTGCCAGCAGTTTATGGACCGGGACAGGGGGTAATCAGCCCCAGCATTTT. It specifies CASSLWTGTGGNQPQHF. The chain couples TRBV28 to TRBJ1-5; 11 positions match TRBD1. Germline V gives CDR1 MDHEN, CDR2 SYDVKM. CDR3 length: 17 amino acids. The V gene end was trimmed by 0 bases and the J gene end by 4 bases; junction bases not matched to a gene: 5.

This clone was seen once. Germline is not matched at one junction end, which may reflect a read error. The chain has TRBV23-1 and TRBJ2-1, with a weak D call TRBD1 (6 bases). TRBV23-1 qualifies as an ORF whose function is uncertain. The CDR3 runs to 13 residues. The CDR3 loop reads CASRQYRAHEQFF. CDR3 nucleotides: TGCGCCAGCAGACAATACAGGGCTCATGAGCAGTTCTTC.